These 7 T cell receptor beta chains originate from one sample sequenced in a study of beta chain features in type 1 diabetes. Study-wide findings and caveats: Shortening that was moderate but significant affected the TCRB CDR3s of Type 1 diabetes patients in all four CD4+ subsets.

The sequenced template was cDNA made from the entire isolated RNA. This table comes from immunoSEQ multiplex PCR, and its TCRdb copy is limited to in-frame clones, with some not included. Of about 650,000 clones detected, around 12% appear once; the ten largest clones hold 0.095% to 0.15%. Antigens of these TCRs are unknown. Sequencing used naive CD4+ T cells from blood. These receptors all stem from a man aged 30 to 45 with type 1 diabetes.

V gene TRBV7-3 combines with J gene TRBJ2-3, with no clear D. Germline lookup yields CDR1 SGHTA and CDR2 FQGTGA. CDR3 length: 12 amino acids. Trimming left V 2 bases short and J 4 bases short, with 4 bases between. CDR3 amino acids: CASSLVPDTQYF. The CDR3 DNA reads as TGTGCCAGCAGCTTAGTCCCAGATACGCAGTATTTT. The full variable domain, in which reference TRBV7-3 and TRBJ2-3 provide the parts outside the CDR3, is GAGVSQTPSNKVTEKGKYVELRCDPISGHTALYWYRQSLGQGPEFLIYFQGTGAADDSGLPNDRFFAVRPEGSVSTLKIQRTERGDSAVYLCASSLVPDTQYFGPGTRLTVL.

A few counts support this clone. Other nucleotide sequences in the sample specify the same CDR3. The V call is TRBV9, the J call TRBJ1-2; D is undetermined. The germline CDR1 and CDR2 sequences are SGDLS and YYNGEE. With 0 bases removed from V and 1 base from J, the gap between germline ends came to 7 bases. CDR3 length: 14 amino acids. Written as DNA, the CDR3 is TGTGCCAGCAGCGTAGACGGCCTTAACTATGGCTACACCTTC. This gives the protein CASSVDGLNYGYTF. The full variable domain, completed using reference TRBV9 and TRBJ1-2, is DSGVTQTPKHLITATGQRVTLRCSPRSGDLSVYWYQQSLDQGLQFLIQYYNGEERAKGNILERFSAQQFPDLHSELNLSSLELGDSALYFCASSVDGLNYGYTFGSGTRLTVV.

The rearrangement links TRBV16 to TRBJ1-1; possibly TRBD1 for D (5 bases). Trimming took off 0 bases at V and 5 bases at J, with 10 bases between the two ends. Germline V gene lookup returns CDR1 KGHSY and CDR2 FQNENV. The CDR3 consists of 14 residues. CDR3 region: CASSQSGGGTEAFF. CDR3 in DNA: TGTGCCAGCAGCCAATCGGGCGGGGGTACTGAAGCTTTCTTT. Full variable domain (rest looked up from reference TRBV16 and TRBJ1-1): GEEVAQTPKHLVRGEGQKAKLYCAPIKGHSYVFWYQQVLKNEFKFLISFQNENVFDETGMPKERFSAKCLPNSPCSLEIQATKLEDSAVYFCASSQSGGGTEAFFGQGTRLTVV.

This clone showed up just a few times. The sample has other DNA sequences that encode this CDR3 too. The chain recombines TRBV6-5 with TRBJ1-2, with 7 bases fitting TRBD1. Germline-derived CDR1 and CDR2 are MNHEY and SVGAGI. This CDR3 is 15 amino acids long. Losses at the gene ends were 0 bases for V and 2 bases for J; bases not matched to a gene: 3. CDR3 protein: CASSYSGTVNYGYTF. CDR3 nucleotide sequence: TGTGCCAGCAGTTACTCCGGGACAGTCAACTATGGCTACACCTTC.

In its sample, this clone was seen a few times. The chain links TRBV14 to TRBJ1-2, with D maybe TRBD1 (6 bases). Germline values: CDR1 SGHDN, CDR2 FVKESK. The CDR3 spans 13 residues. The germline V and J ends were trimmed by 0 bases and 8 bases, with 10 bases remaining between them. The CDR3 loop reads CASSQDSGVGYTF. The CDR3 nucleotides read TGTGCCAGCAGCCAAGATTCAGGGGTCGGCTACACCTTC.

The genes are TRBV9 and TRBJ1-1, with 7 positions matching TRBD1. The germline CDR1 and CDR2 sequences are SGDLS and YYNGEE. Germline trimming cut 4 bases from V and 2 bases from J; bases unmatched to any gene: 8. This CDR3 spans 15 amino acids. In DNA, the CDR3 is TGTGCCAGCAGCCCCGGGGACAGCCAAAACACTGAAGCTTTCTTT. Amino acid sequence: CASSPGDSQNTEAFF.

CDR3 protein: CASSFSLGRTNTGELFF. DNA of the CDR3: TGCGCCAGCAGCTTTAGCCTTGGCCGGACTAACACCGGGGAGCTGTTTTTT. V and J are TRBV4-3 and TRBJ2-2; D perhaps matches TRBD2 (5 bases). There are 17 residues in the CDR3. The V gene lost 5 bases and the J gene lost 2 bases, with 18 bases spanning the gap. Germline CDR1 reads LGHNA; CDR2 reads YSLEER.